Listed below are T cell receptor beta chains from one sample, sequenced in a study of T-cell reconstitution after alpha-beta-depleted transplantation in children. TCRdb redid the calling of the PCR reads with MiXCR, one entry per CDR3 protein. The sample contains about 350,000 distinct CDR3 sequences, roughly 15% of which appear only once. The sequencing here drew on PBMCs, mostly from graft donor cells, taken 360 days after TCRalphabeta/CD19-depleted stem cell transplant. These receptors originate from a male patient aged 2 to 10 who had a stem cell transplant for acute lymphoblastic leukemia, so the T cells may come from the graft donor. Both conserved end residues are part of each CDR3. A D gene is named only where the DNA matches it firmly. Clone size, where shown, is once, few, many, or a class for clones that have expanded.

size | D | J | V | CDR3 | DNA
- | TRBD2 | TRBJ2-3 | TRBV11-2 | CASSPFGRAGTDTQYF | TGTGCCAGCAGCCCGTTCGGGAGGGCTGGCACAGATACGCAGTATTTT
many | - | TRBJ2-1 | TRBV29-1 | CSVGPGRVNEQFF | TGCAGCGTTGGGCCAGGAAGGGTGAATGAGCAGTTCTTC
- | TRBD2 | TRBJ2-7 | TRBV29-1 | CSVEDRTSGFYEQYF | TGCAGCGTTGAAGATCGGACTAGCGGTTTCTACGAGCAGTACTTC
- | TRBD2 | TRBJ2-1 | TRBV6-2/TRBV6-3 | CASSSLLAGDPNEQFF | TGTGCCAGCAGCAGCTTACTAGCGGGAGACCCCAATGAGCAGTTCTTC
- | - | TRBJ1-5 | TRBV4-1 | CASSQAISISGGPDSNQPQHF | TGCGCCAGCAGCCAAGCGATCTCCATATCGGGGGGGCCGGATAGCAATCAGCCCCAGCATTTT
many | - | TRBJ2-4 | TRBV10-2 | CASRVQYF | TGCGCCAGCAGGGTCCAGTACTTC
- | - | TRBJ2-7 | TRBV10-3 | CAISEMSGGSGEQYF | TGTGCCATCAGTGAGATGTCGGGCGGCTCAGGGGAGCAGTACTTC
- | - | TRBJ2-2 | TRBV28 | CASSFSLPTGELFF | TGTGCCAGCAGTTTCTCGCTACCCACCGGGGAGCTGTTTTTT
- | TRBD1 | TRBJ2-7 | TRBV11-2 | CASSLEGTGGPYEQYF | TGTGCCAGCAGCTTAGAAGGGACAGGGGGACCCTACGAGCAGTACTTC
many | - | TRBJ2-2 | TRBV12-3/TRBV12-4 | CASSLRQVTTGGELFF | TGTGCCAGCAGTCTCCGACAAGTAACCACCGGAGGGGAGCTGTTTTTT
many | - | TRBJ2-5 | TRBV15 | CATSRDGARETQYF | TGTGCCACCAGCAGAGATGGGGCCCGGGAGACCCAGTACTTC
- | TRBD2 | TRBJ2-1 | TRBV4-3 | CASSQGTLAGLYNEQFF | TGCGCCAGCAGCCAAGGGACACTAGCGGGGCTCTACAATGAGCAGTTCTTC
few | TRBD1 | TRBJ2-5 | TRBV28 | CASSSSDRGVQGETQYF | TGTGCCAGCAGTTCATCGGACAGGGGGGTTCAGGGAGAGACCCAGTACTTC
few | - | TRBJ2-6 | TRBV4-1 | CASSRLRTAGDVLTF | TGCGCCAGCAGCCGACTTAGGACAGCAGGCGACGTCCTGACTTTC
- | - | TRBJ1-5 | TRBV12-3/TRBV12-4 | CASSVRGPSNQPQHF | TGTGCCAGCAGTGTGAGGGGACCCAGCAATCAGCCCCAGCATTTT
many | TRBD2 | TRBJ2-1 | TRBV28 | CASSRASGSLYNEQFF | TGTGCCAGCAGTAGGGCTAGCGGGAGTCTTTACAATGAGCAGTTCTTC
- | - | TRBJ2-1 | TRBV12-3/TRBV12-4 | CASSPRQAGEQFF | TGTGCCAGCAGTCCTCGACAGGCCGGTGAGCAGTTCTTC
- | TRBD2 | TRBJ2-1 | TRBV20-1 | CSASGRPANEQFF | TGCAGTGCTAGCGGGAGGCCCGCCAATGAGCAGTTCTTC
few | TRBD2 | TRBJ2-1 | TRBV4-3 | CASSLIAGRDNEQFF | TGCGCCAGCAGCCTCATAGCGGGACGCGACAATGAGCAGTTCTTC
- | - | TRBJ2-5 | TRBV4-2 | CASSQDHGETQYF | TGTGCCAGCAGCCAAGATCATGGGGAGACCCAGTACTTC
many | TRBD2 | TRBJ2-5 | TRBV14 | CASSQELAGETQYF | TGTGCCAGCAGCCAAGAACTAGCGGGGGAGACCCAGTACTTC
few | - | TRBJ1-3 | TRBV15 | CATSPGYGNTIYF | TGTGCCACCAGCCCAGGGTATGGAAACACCATATATTTT
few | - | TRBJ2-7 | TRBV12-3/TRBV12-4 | CASSAGYRDNSPYEQYF | TGTGCCAGCAGCGCCGGTTACCGGGACAATTCACCCTACGAGCAGTACTTC
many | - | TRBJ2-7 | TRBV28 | CASNLPGNSYEQYF | TGTGCCAGCAACCTTCCAGGGAACTCCTACGAGCAGTACTTC
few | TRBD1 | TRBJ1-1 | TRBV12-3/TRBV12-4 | CASSLGGTGFNTEAFF | TGTGCCAGCAGTTTAGGTGGGACAGGGTTTAACACTGAAGCTTTCTTT
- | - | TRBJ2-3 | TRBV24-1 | CATSNGNTDTQYF | TGTGCCACCAGTAACGGCAACACAGATACGCAGTATTTT
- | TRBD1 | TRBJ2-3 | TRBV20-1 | CSAHRDRGTDTQYF | TGCAGTGCTCACCGGGACAGGGGGACAGATACGCAGTATTTT
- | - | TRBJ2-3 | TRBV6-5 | CASSYGTGLMGTDTQYF | TGTGCCAGCAGTTACGGTACAGGGTTGATGGGCACAGATACGCAGTATTTT
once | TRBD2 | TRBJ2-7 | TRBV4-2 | CASILTSFYEQYF | TGTGCCAGCATCCTGACTAGCTTCTACGAGCAGTACTTC
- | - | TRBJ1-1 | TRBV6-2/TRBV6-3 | CASSFPGRLNTEAFF | TGTGCCAGCAGTTTCCCGGGACGGTTGAACACTGAAGCTTTCTTT
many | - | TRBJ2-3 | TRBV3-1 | CASSQGGVIGDTQYF | TGTGCCAGCAGCCAAGGGGGTGTGATCGGAGATACGCAGTATTTT
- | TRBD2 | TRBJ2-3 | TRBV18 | CASSPLAGVSDTQYF | TGTGCCAGCTCACCGCTAGCGGGAGTATCCGATACGCAGTATTTT
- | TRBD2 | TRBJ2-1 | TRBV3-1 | CASSQLLAGDHNEQFF | TGTGCCAGCAGCCAGCTACTAGCGGGAGACCACAATGAGCAGTTCTTC